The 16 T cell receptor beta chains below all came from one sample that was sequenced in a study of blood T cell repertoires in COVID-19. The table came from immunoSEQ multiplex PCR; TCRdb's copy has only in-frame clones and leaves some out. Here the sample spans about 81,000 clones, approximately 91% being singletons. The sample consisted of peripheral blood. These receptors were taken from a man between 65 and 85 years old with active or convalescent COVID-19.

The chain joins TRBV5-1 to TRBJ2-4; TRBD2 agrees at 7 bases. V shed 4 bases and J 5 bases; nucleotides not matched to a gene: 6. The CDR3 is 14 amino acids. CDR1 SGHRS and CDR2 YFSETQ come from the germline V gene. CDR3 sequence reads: CASSPREGENIQYF. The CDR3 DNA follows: TGCGCCAGCAGCCCCAGGGAGGGTGAAAACATTCAGTACTTC.

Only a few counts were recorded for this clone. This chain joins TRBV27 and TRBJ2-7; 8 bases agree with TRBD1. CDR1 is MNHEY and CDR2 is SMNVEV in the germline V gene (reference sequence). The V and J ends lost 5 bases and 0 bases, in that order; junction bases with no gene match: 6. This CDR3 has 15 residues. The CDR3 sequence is CASSHTRGPSYEQYF. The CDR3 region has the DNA TGTGCCAGCAGTCATACCAGGGGGCCCTCCTACGAGCAGTACTTC.

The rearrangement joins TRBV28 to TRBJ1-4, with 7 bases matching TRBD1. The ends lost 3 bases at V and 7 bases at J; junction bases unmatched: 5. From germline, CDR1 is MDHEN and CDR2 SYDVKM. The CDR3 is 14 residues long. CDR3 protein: CASSFRQGTEKLFF. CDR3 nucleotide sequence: TGTGCCAGCAGTTTCAGACAGGGAACTGAAAAACTGTTTTTT.

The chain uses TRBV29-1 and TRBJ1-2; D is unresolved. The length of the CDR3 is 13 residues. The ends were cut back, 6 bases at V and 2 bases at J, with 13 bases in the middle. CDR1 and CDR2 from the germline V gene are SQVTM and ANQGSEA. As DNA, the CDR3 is TGCAGCGTCCTCTTCCGGGAGAACTATGGCTACACCTTC. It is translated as CSVLFRENYGYTF.

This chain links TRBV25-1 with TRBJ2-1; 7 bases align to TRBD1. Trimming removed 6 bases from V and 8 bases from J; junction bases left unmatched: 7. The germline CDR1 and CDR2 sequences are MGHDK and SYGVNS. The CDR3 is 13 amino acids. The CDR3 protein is CASRQGRDDEQFF. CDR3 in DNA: TGTGCCAGCAGACAGGGGCGCGACGATGAGCAGTTCTTC.

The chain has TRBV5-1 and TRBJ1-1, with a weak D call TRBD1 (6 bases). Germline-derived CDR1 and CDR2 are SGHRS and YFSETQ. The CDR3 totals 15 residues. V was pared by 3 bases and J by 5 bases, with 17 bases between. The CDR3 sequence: CASSSTAGAGTEAFF. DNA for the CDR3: TGCGCCAGCAGCTCGACGGCAGGGGCCGGTACTGAAGCTTTCTTT.

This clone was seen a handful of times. CDR3 amino acids: CASSEQGQPYNEQFF. In DNA, the CDR3 is TGCGCCAGCAGCGAGCAGGGCCAACCCTACAATGAGCAGTTCTTC. The chain carries TRBV5-1 and TRBJ2-1; possibly TRBD1 for D (5 bases). Per germline, CDR1 SGHRS and CDR2 YFSETQ. Between the trimmed V and J ends, which lost 4 bases and 2 bases, there was a span of 13 bases. This CDR3 contains 15 residues.

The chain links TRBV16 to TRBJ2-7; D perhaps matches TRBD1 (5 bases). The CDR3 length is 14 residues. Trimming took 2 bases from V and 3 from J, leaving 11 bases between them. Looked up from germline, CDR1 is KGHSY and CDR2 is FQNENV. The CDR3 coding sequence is TGTGCCAGCAGCCAACACACAAGGGGCTACGAGCAGTACTTC. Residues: CASSQHTRGYEQYF.

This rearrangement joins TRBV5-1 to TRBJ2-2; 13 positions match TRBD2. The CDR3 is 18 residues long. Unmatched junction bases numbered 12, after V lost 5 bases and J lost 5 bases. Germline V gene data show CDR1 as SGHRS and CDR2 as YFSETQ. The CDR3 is CASRSLLAGGPSTGELFF. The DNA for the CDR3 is TGCGCCAGCAGATCCTTACTAGCGGGGGGGCCGAGTACCGGGGAGCTGTTTTTT.

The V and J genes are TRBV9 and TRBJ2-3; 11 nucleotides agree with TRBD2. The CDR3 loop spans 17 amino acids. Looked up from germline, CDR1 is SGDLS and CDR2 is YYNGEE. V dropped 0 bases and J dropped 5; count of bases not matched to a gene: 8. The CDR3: CASSVGLAGGDLDTQYF. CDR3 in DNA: TGTGCCAGCAGCGTAGGGCTAGCGGGGGGAGACTTAGATACGCAGTATTTT.

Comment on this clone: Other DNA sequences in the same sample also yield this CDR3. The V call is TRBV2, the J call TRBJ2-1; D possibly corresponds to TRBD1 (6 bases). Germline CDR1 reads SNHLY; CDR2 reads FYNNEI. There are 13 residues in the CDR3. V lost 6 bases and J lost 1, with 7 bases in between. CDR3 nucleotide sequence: TGTGCCAGCAGACAGGGATCCTACAATGAGCAGTTCTTC. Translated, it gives CASRQGSYNEQFF. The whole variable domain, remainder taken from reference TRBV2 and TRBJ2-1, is EPEVTQTPSHQVTQMGQEVILRCVPISNHLYFYWYRQILGQKVEFLVSFYNNEISEKSEIFDDQFSVERPDGSNFTLKIRSTKLEDSAMYFCASRQGSYNEQFFGPGTRLTVL.

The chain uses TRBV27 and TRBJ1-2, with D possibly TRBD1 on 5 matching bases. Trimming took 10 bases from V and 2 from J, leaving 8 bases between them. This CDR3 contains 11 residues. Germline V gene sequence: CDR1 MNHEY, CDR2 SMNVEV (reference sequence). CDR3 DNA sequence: TGTGCCACCCAGGGAAACTATGGCTACACCTTC. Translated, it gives CATQGNYGYTF.

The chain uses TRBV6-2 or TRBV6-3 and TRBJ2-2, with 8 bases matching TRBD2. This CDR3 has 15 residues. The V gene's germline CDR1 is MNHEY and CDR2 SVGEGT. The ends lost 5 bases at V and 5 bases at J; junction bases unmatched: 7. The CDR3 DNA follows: TGTGCCAGCAGTCAGCCGGGACTAGAGACCGGGGAGCTGTTTTTT. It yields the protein CASSQPGLETGELFF.

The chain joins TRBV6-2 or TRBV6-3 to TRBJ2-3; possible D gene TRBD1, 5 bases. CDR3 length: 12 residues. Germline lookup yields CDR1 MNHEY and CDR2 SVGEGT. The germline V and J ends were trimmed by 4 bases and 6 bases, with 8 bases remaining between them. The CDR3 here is CASSSRVDTQYF. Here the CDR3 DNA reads TGTGCCAGCAGTTCCAGGGTCGATACGCAGTATTTT.

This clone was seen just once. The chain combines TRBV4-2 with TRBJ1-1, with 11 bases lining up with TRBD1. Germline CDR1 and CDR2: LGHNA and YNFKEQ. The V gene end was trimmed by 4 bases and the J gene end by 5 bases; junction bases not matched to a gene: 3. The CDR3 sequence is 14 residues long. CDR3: CASSLGQGETEAFF. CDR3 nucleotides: TGTGCCAGCAGCCTGGGACAGGGGGAGACTGAAGCTTTCTTT.

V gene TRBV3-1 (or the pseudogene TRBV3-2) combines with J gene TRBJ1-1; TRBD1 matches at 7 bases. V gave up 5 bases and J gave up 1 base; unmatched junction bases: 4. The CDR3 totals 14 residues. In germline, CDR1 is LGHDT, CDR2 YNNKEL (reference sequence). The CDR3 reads CASSARDRNTEAFF. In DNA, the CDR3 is TGTGCCAGCAGCGCCCGGGACAGGAACACTGAAGCTTTCTTT.